The rows below give T cell receptor beta chains drawn from one sample of a study of T cell responses to AZD1222 COVID-19 vaccine. The assay was immunoSEQ multiplex PCR, and TCRdb's table has in-frame clones only and misses some. The table includes 120,000 or so clones, approximately 82% detected once. Specimen: peripheral blood, collected 28 days after the second AZD1222 dose. The receptors shown here come from an adult who received the AZD1222 COVID-19 vaccine. Each CDR3 is given with its conserved first and last residue. Fields, in order: J gene, D gene, clone size, V gene, CDR3 DNA, CDR3 protein. The D gene is left open where the match is weak. Rows may omit the clone size; those that give it use once, few, many or a size class.

TRBJ2-1 NA NA TRBV7-3 TGTGCCAGCAGCTTAAGCCCCGCAGGGAGCTCCTACAATGAGCAGTTCTTC CASSLSPAGSSYNEQFF
TRBJ1-2 NA NA TRBV9 TGTGCCAGCAGCGTAGAAAGGGGCGGAAGTAGCTACACCTTC CASSVERGGSSYTF
TRBJ1-6 TRBD1 NA TRBV5-5 TGTGCCAGCAGTCCTTATGACAGGGATGATTCACCCCTCCACTTT CASSPYDRDDSPLHF
TRBJ1-2 NA NA TRBV5-5 TGTGCCAGCAGCTTGTCCGGCGGGGTTTATGGCTACACCTTC CASSLSGGVYGYTF
TRBJ2-1 TRBD2 NA TRBV5-5 TGTGCCAGCAGCTTGCTCGGGGGGGTCACCTACAATGAGCAGTTCTTC CASSLLGGVTYNEQFF
TRBJ1-4 NA NA TRBV11-2 TGTGCCAGCAGTCGAACTGTACACAATGAAAAACTGTTTTTT CASSRTVHNEKLFF
TRBJ2-7 TRBD1 NA TRBV28 TGTGCCAGCAGTTTACCGACAGGGGGGGACTACGAGCAGTACTTC CASSLPTGGDYEQYF
TRBJ1-3 NA NA TRBV6-5 TGTGCCAGCAGTTACTCGTTAGCCGGGGCTGGAAACACCATATATTTT CASSYSLAGAGNTIYF
TRBJ2-3 TRBD2 NA TRBV5-1 TGCGCCAGCAGCTTGGGGGCGGGGGTTAGCACAGATACGCAGTATTTT CASSLGAGVSTDTQYF
TRBJ1-1 NA NA TRBV2 TGTGCCAGCAGTGAATACGGTATGAACACTGAAGCTTTCTTT CASSEYGMNTEAFF
TRBJ1-2 TRBD1 NA TRBV11-2 TGTGCCAGCAGCTTAGACACTACAGGGGGACCTACCCGGGGCTACACCTTC CASSLDTTGGPTRGYTF
TRBJ2-3 NA NA TRBV6-4 TGTGCCAGCAGTGACGGGACTGGATCGCAGTATTTT CASSDGTGSQYF
TRBJ1-1 NA NA TRBV19 TGTGCCAGTAGTAGAATCACAGGGAACACTGAAGCTTTCTTT CASSRITGNTEAFF
TRBJ1-1 NA few TRBV9 TGTGCCAGCAGCGTACAAGGGGGGGCGCGGACTGAAGCTTTCTTT CASSVQGGARTEAFF
TRBJ1-3 NA NA TRBV7-2 TGTGCCAGCAGCTTATCTACTTTCTCTGGAAACACCATATATTTT CASSLSTFSGNTIYF
TRBJ1-3 NA NA TRBV24-1 TGTGCCACCAGTGATTCGACCAACACCATATATTTT CATSDSTNTIYF
TRBJ2-5 NA NA TRBV30 TGTGCCTGCGTTACAACGGGACGCCAAGAGACCCAGTACTTC CACVTTGRQETQYF
TRBJ1-1 TRBD1 NA TRBV6-5 TGTGCCAGCAGCGTCGACAGGGGGCCCGTTGAAGCTTTCTTT CASSVDRGPVEAFF
TRBJ1-2 NA once TRBV7-2 TGTGCCAGCAGCTTGCAATGGACCCAGAATGGCTACACCTTC CASSLQWTQNGYTF
TRBJ1-4 NA NA TRBV4-1 TGCGCCAGCAGCCAATACAGGGAGGTCAATGAAAAACTGTTTTTT CASSQYREVNEKLFF
TRBJ2-5 TRBD1 NA TRBV9 TGTGCCAGCAGCCTCCAGACAGGGGGAGAGACCCAGTACTTC CASSLQTGGETQYF
TRBJ2-3 NA NA TRBV5-1 TGCGCCAGCAGCTTGATGAGCGGATCTAGCACAGATACGCAGTATTTT CASSLMSGSSTDTQYF
TRBJ1-6 TRBD1 NA TRBV5-1 TGCGCCAGCAGCTTGGTCCCCGACAGGGGAGGTTCACCCCTCCACTTT CASSLVPDRGGSPLHF
TRBJ1-5 NA NA TRBV18 TGTGCCAGCTCACCAGACAGGTCTGATCAGCCCCAGCATTTT CASSPDRSDQPQHF
TRBJ1-6 NA few TRBV6-1 TGTGCCAGCAGTGAAGGGCAGTACTATAATTCACCCCTCCACTTT CASSEGQYYNSPLHF
TRBJ2-3 TRBD1 once TRBV4-3 TGCGCCAGCAGCCAAGAGAGAACAGGGGCAGATACGCAGTATTTT CASSQERTGADTQYF
TRBJ2-5 TRBD1 NA TRBV7-9 TGTGCCAGCAGCCAACTGACAGGGGGTATGGAGACCCAGTACTTC CASSQLTGGMETQYF
TRBJ1-1 TRBD1 NA TRBV15 TGTGCCACCAGCAGGGGACAGGGGGCGAAGGGCACTGAAGCTTTCTTT CATSRGQGAKGTEAFF
TRBJ1-5 NA NA TRBV5-4 TGTGCCAGCAGCTTGTTTGGGGGGCCTGGCAATCAGCCCCAGCATTTT CASSLFGGPGNQPQHF
TRBJ2-2 TRBD2 NA TRBV14 TGTGCCAGCAGCCGAACTCGGGGGGACACCGGGGAGCTGTTTTTT CASSRTRGDTGELFF
TRBJ1-2 NA NA TRBV29-1 TGCAGCGTTTTCTTTCGAGCTAACTATGGCTACACCTTC CSVFFRANYGYTF
TRBJ1-2 TRBD1 NA TRBV7-2 TGTGCCAGCAGCTCAGGACAGGGTGCCTATGGCTACACCTTC CASSSGQGAYGYTF
TRBJ1-4 NA NA TRBV6-5 TGTGCCAGCGGTCGGCAGCGCCTTAATGAAAAACTGTTTTTT CASGRQRLNEKLFF
TRBJ2-7 TRBD1 NA TRBV7-9 TGTGCCAGCAGCGACGGGACAGGGTACGAGCAGTACTTC CASSDGTGYEQYF
TRBJ1-2 TRBD1 NA TRBV7-2 TGTGCCAGCAGCATGGGACAGAACTATGGCTACACCTTC CASSMGQNYGYTF
TRBJ2-1 TRBD2 once TRBV11-3 TGTGCCAGCAGCTTGGGACTAGCGGGGAACAATGAGCAGTTCTTC CASSLGLAGNNEQFF
TRBJ1-2 NA once TRBV12-3/TRBV12-4 TGTGCCAGCACCCCGCGGGGGTCCTTCGGCTACACCTTC CASTPRGSFGYTF
TRBJ2-7 NA NA TRBV4-1 TGCGCCAGCAGCCAAGAACTCGAGCAGTACTTC CASSQELEQYF
TRBJ2-2 TRBD1 NA TRBV7-9 TGTGCCAGCAGCTTAGCTCAGGGGGCGTACACCGGGGAGCTGTTTTTT CASSLAQGAYTGELFF
TRBJ1-6 NA NA TRBV10-1 TGCGCCAGCAGTATTGAAGGGGGTTCACCCCTCCACTTT CASSIEGGSPLHF
TRBJ2-7 TRBD1 NA TRBV7-2 TGTGCCAGCAGCTCTCGGACAGGGGGGCCCTACGAGCAGTACTTC CASSSRTGGPYEQYF